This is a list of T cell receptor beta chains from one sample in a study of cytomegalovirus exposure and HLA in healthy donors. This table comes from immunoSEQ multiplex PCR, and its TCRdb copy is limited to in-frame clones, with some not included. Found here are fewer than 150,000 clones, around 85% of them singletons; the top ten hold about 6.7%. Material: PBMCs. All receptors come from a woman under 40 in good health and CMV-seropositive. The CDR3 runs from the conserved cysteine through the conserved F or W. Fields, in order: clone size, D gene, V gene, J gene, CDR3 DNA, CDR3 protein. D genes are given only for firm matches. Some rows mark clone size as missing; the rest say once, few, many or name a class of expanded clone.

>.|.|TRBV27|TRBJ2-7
TGTGCCAGCACCCTGGACAGGCGGGGATCCTACGAGCAGTACTTC
CASTLDRRGSYEQYF
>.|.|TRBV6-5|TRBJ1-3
TGTGCCAGCAGTTACGACAGCTCTGGAAACACCATATATTTT
CASSYDSSGNTIYF
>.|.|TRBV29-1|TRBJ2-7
TGCAGCGTTGAAGAGACGGGTTGGGGGGTCGAGCAGTACTTC
CSVEETGWGVEQYF
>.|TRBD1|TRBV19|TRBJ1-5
TGTGCCAGTAGTGCTGGCGGACAGGGCAGCAATCAGCCCCAGCATTTT
CASSAGGQGSNQPQHF
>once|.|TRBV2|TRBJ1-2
TGTGCCAGCAGTGAATGGGGGGGCGGCTACACCTTC
CASSEWGGGYTF
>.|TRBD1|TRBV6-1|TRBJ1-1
TGTGCCAGCAGTTGGGGACAGGGGCAAACTGAAGCTTTCTTT
CASSWGQGQTEAFF
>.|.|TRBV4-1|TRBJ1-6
TGCGCCAGCAGCCAAGACGCAGGGGCCAATTCACCCCTCCACTTT
CASSQDAGANSPLHF
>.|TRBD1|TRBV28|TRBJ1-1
TGTGCCAGCAGTCCTGTCCCGGGACAGGGAACGAACACTGAAGCTTTCTTT
CASSPVPGQGTNTEAFF
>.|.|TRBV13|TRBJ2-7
TGTGCCAGCAGCTTCACTAGCAACGAGCAGTACTTC
CASSFTSNEQYF
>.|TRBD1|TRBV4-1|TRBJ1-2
TGCGCCAGCAGCCAAGATACAGGGGTAGGCTACACCTTC
CASSQDTGVGYTF
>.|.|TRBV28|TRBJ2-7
TGTGCCAGCAGTTTATATGACATTCCCTACGAGCAGTACTTC
CASSLYDIPYEQYF
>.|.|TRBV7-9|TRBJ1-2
TGTGCCAGCAGTCCTGACAGGCCCTTGAACTATGGCTACACCTTC
CASSPDRPLNYGYTF
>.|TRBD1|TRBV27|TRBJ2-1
TGTGCCAGCTTCTCCCCGGGACAGAGTGTTGAGCAGTTCTTC
CASFSPGQSVEQFF
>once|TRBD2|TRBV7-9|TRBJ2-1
TGTGCCAGCAGCTTAGTTGAACTAGCGGCCTACAATGAGCAGTTCTTC
CASSLVELAAYNEQFF
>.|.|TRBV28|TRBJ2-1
TGTGCCAGCAGGAAGACAGCTTACAATGAGCAGTTCTTC
CASRKTAYNEQFF
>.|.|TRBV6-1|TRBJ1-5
TGTGCCAGTGGACCCCTGGGGGGTCAGCCCCAGCATTTT
CASGPLGGQPQHF
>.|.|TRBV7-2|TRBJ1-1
TGTGCCAGCAGCTTTACAAGGGGCACTGAAGCTTTCTTT
CASSFTRGTEAFF
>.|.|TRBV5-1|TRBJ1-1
TGCGCCAGCAGCTTTACTCAGGACTACACTGAAGCTTTCTTT
CASSFTQDYTEAFF
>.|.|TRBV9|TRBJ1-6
TGTGCCAGCAGCGTAGGAGGGTTGGAGCCCCTCCACTTT
CASSVGGLEPLHF
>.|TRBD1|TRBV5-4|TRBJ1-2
TGTGCCAGCAGCACCCCCCAGGAGGGACAGGGTTATGGCTACACCTTC
CASSTPQEGQGYGYTF
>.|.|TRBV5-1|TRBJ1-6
TGCGCCAGCAGCTTGGAGCCAGGGTACTCACCCCTCCACTTT
CASSLEPGYSPLHF
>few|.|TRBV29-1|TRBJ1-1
TGCAGCGTTGGCAGGGTTTATACTGAAGCTTTCTTT
CSVGRVYTEAFF
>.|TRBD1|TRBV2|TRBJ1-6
TGTGCCACAGGACAGGTACATAATTCACCCCTCCACTTT
CATGQVHNSPLHF
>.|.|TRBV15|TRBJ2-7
TGTGCCACCAGCAGAGATGTGACTAGCTACGAGCAGTACTTC
CATSRDVTSYEQYF
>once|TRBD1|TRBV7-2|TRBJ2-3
TGTGCCAGCAGCCTTGGACAGGGCACAGATACGCAGTATTTT
CASSLGQGTDTQYF
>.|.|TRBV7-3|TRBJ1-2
TGTGCCAGCAGCTTAAGTTCAGGGCCCTATGGCTACACCTTC
CASSLSSGPYGYTF
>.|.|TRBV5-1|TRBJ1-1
TGCGCCAGCAGAACAGGGCCGAACACTGAAGCTTTCTTT
CASRTGPNTEAFF
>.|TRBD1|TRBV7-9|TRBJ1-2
TGTTCCAGCAGCTTTTTGTCGACAGGGGATGGCTACACCTTC
CSSSFLSTGDGYTF
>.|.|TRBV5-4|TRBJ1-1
TGTGCCAGCAGCTTGGCCGCGCGGGGTGAAGCTTTCTTT
CASSLAARGEAFF
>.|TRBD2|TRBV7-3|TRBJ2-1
TGTGCCAGCAGCTTCCTAGCGGGAGCCTACAATGAGCAGTTCTTC
CASSFLAGAYNEQFF
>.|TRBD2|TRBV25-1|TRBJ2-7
TGTGCCAGCAGTGGCTCTAGCGGGAGGGCGGGCGAGCAGTGCTTC
CASSGSSGRAGEQCF
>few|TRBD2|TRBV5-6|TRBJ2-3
TGTGCCAGCAGCTTCGGGACTAAGCCAGATACGCAGTATTTT
CASSFGTKPDTQYF
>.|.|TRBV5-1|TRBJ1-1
TGCGCCAGCAGCTTGCAGGGGACTGAAGCTTTCTTT
CASSLQGTEAFF
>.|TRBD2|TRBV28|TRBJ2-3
TGTGCCAGCAGTTTACCGGGGAGGGGAGATACGCAGTATTTT
CASSLPGRGDTQYF
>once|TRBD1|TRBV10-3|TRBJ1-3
TGTGCCATCAGCCTTGACAGGGTGGACTCTGGAAACACCATATATTTT
CAISLDRVDSGNTIYF
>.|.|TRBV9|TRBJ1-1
TGTGCCAGCAGCGTATCCGGGACACCGAACACTGAGGCTTTCTTT
CASSVSGTPNTEAFF
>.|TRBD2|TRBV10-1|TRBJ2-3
TGCGCCAGCAGTGAGACCCTCCAACTAGCTAGCGGGAGGGTTACGCAGTATTTT
CASSETLQLASGRVTQYF
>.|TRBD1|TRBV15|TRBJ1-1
TGTGCCACCAGCGGGGACAGGGGGCGGACTGAAGCTTTCTTT
CATSGDRGRTEAFF
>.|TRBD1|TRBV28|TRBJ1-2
TGTGCCAGCAGTTTCCGGGACAGTTATGGCTACACCTTC
CASSFRDSYGYTF
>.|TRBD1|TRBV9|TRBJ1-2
TGTGCCAGCAGCGTAGCTCCCGGACAGGGAAACTATGGCTACACCTTC
CASSVAPGQGNYGYTF
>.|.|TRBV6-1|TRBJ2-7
TGTGCCAGCAGCTTTAGTCGGTACGAGCAGTACTTC
CASSFSRYEQYF
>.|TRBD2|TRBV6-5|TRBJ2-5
TGTGCCAGCAGCGCCGGGGGGGCAGAGACCCAGTACTTC
CASSAGGAETQYF
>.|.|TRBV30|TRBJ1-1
TGTGCCTGGAGCAGGAACACTGAAGCTTTCTTT
CAWSRNTEAFF
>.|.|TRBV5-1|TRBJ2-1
TGCGCCAGCAGCCCGCCCACAGGGTTCGATGAGCAGTTCTTC
CASSPPTGFDEQFF
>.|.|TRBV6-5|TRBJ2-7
TGTGCCAGCAGTTTCGACAGTACCTACGAGCAGTACTTC
CASSFDSTYEQYF
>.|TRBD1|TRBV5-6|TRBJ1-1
TGTGCCAGCAGCTTGGGATGGACAGGGCCTCATAACACTGAAGCTTTCTTT
CASSLGWTGPHNTEAFF
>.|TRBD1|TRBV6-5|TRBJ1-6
TGTGCCAGCAGTTACTCGAAACAGGGGGTAAATTCACCCCTCCACTTT
CASSYSKQGVNSPLHF
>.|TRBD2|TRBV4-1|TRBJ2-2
TGCGCCAGCAGCCTGAGAGCGGGGGGGCCTAGCACCGGGGAGCTGTTTTTT
CASSLRAGGPSTGELFF
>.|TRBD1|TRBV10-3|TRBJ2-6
TGTGCCACGCTGGGACAGGGGGCATCTGGGGCCAACGTCCTGACTTTC
CATLGQGASGANVLTF
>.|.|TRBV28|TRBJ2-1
TGTGCCAGCAGTTTAATAAATGAGCAGTTCTTC
CASSLINEQFF
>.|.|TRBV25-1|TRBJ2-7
TGTGCCAGCAGTGACTATCCTCGGGCCTACGAGCAGTACTTC
CASSDYPRAYEQYF
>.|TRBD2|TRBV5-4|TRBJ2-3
TGTGCCAGTTCTAGCGGGACAGATACGCAGTATTTT
CASSSGTDTQYF
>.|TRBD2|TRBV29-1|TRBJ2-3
TGCAGCGGACTAGCGGGCACAGATACGCAGTATTTT
CSGLAGTDTQYF
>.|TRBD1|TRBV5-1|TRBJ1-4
TGCGCCAGCAGCTTGGATGGAACTCAGGGGGCGGAAAAACTGTTTTTT
CASSLDGTQGAEKLFF
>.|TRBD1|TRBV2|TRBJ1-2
TGTGCCAGCAGTGGGACAGGGTATGGCTACACCTTC
CASSGTGYGYTF
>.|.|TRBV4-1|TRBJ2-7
TGCGCCAGCAGCCCAGACACCTACGAGCAGTACTTC
CASSPDTYEQYF
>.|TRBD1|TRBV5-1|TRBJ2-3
TGCGCCAGCAGCGGGATCCCGGGACAGACAGATACGCAGTATTTT
CASSGIPGQTDTQYF
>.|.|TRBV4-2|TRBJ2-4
TGTGCCAGCAGCCAAGATAGCACTGAGGAGCATCAGTACTTC
CASSQDSTEEHQYF
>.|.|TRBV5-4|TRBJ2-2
TGTGCCAGCAGTTCCACGAACACCGGGGAGCTGTTTTTT
CASSSTNTGELFF